This entry is about one T cell receptor (beta chain). The length of the CDR3 is 12 residues. V lost 1 base to trimming and J lost 4 bases, with 4 bases between them. The germline V gene encodes CDR1 PRHDT and CDR2 FYEKMQ (reference sequence). Authors' processing steps: Amplification from reference gene primers served as the basis for estimated nucleated cell counts. Clones were read by immunoSEQ multiplex PCR, and TCRdb kept only the in-frame ones, dropping some. The V and J calls and clone size come from that table; D and trimming were worked out from the DNA. The repertoire holds more than 150,000 clones, with around 87% as singletons. These data come from a study of blood T cell repertoires in COVID-19. Study as a whole: T cells, B-cell-depleted T cells, or PBMCs supplied cDNA or gDNA.

V is TRBV13 and J is TRBJ2-5; D gene ambiguous. This clonotype was sampled from a woman in her twenties or thirties who had recovered from COVID-19. Sequenced input: PBMCs or T cells enriched from blood (not recorded which). CDR3 in DNA: TGTGCCAGCAGCTTAGCGTCAGAGACCCAGTACTTC. Translation: CASSLASETQYF.